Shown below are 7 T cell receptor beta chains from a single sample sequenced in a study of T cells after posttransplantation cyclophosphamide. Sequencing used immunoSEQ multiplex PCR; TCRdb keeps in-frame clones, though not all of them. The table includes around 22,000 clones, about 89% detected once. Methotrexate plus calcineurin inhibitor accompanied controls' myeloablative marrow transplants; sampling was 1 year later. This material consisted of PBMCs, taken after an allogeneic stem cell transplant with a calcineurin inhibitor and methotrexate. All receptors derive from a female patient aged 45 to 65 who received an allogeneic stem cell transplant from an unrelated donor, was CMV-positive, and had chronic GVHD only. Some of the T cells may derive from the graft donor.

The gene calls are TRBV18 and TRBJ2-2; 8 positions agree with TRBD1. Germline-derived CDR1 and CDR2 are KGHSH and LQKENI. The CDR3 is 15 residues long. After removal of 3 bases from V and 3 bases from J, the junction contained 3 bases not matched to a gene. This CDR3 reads CASSPSTGDTGELFF. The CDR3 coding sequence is TGTGCCAGCTCACCCTCGACAGGGGACACCGGGGAGCTGTTTTTT.

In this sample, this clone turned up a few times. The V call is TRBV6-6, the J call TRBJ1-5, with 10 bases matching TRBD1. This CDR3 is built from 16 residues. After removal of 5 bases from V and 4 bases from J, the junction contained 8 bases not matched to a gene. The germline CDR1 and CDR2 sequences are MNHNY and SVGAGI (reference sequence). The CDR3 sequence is CASSSRDRGGNQPQHF. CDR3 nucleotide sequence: TGTGCCAGCAGTAGCCGGGACAGGGGAGGAAATCAGCCCCAGCATTTT.

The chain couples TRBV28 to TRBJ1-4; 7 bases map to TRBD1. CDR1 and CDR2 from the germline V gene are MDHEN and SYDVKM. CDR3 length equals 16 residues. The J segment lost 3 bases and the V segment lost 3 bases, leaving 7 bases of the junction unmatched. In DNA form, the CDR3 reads TGTGCCAGCAGTTTCCTACAGGGGCCCTCTAATGAAAAACTGTTTTTT. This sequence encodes CASSFLQGPSNEKLFF.

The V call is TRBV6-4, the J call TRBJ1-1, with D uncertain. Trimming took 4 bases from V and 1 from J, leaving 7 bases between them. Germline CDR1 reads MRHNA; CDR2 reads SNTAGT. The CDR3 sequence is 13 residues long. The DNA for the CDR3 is TGTGCCAGCAGTGTTAACAGGAACACTGAAGCTTTCTTT. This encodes CASSVNRNTEAFF.

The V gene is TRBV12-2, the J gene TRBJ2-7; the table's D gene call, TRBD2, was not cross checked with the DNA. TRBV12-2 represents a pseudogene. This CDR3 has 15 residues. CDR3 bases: TGTGCAAATCACCCCAGGCCTAGCGGGAAGGGGGAGCAGTACTTC. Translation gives CANHPRPSGKGEQYF.

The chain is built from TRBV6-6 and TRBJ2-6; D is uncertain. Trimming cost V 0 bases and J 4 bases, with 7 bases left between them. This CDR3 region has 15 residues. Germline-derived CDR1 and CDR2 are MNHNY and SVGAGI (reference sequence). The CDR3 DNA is TGTGCCAGCAGTTACTCGAGTGTCGGGGCCAACGTCCTGACTTTC. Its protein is CASSYSSVGANVLTF.

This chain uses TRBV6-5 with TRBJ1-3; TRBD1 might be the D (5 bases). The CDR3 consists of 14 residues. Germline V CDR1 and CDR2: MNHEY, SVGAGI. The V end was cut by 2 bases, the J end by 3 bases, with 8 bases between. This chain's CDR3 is CASSYRGYGNTIYF. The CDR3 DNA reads TGTGCCAGCAGTTACCGGGGGTATGGAAACACCATATATTTT.